The 25 T cell receptor beta chains reported below all come from one sample, sequenced in a study of cytomegalovirus exposure and HLA in healthy donors. Primers for the PCR totalled 60 Vbeta and 13 Jbeta. Clones were sequenced by immunoSEQ multiplex PCR, and TCRdb holds only the in-frame ones, with some missing. The sample lists some 150,000 clones; roughly 75% were seen once. Sequenced input: PBMCs. The receptors were gathered from a man in his forties in good health and CMV-seronegative.

V is TRBV19 and J is TRBJ1-5; D may be TRBD1 (6 bases). The CDR3 loop spans 14 amino acids. V was shortened by 8 bases and J by 3 bases, with 14 bases between the two germline ends. Germline CDR1 LNHDA, CDR2 SQIVND (reference sequence). CDR3 sequence (DNA): TGTGCCAGTCGAACAACAGGGATCAATCAGCCCCAGCATTTT. This codes for CASRTTGINQPQHF.

The rearrangement uses TRBV21-1 and TRBJ1-1. TRBV21-1 is deemed a pseudogene. There are 14 residues in the CDR3. CDR3 sequence (DNA): TGTGCCAGCAGCCGAAAAGGGAGGGGTACTGAAGCTTTCTTT. Translation: CASSRKGRGTEAFF.

The chain has TRBV5-4 and TRBJ1-2; possible D gene TRBD1, 6 bases. Trimming cost V 1 base and J 3 bases, with 10 bases left between them. Germline V gene sequence: CDR1 SGHNT, CDR2 YYREEE (reference sequence). There are 14 residues in the CDR3. The CDR3 DNA reads as TGTGCCAGCAGCTTGTTCAGGGGCGACTATGGCTACACCTTC. Amino acid sequence: CASSLFRGDYGYTF.

The chain has TRBV5-6 and TRBJ2-1, with 8 bases aligning to TRBD1. CDR3 length: 16 residues. The J segment lost 0 bases and the V segment lost 2 bases, leaving 4 bases of the junction unmatched. Germline V lookup: CDR1 SGHDT, CDR2 YYEEEE. The CDR3 DNA sequence: TGTGCCAGCAGCTTCGACAGGGGCAACTCCTACAATGAGCAGTTCTTC. Translation: CASSFDRGNSYNEQFF.

CDR3 in amino acids: CASSRQVTQDQPQHF. The DNA of the CDR3 is TGTGCCAGCAGTCGACAGGTTACTCAGGATCAGCCCCAGCATTTT. The chain uses TRBV2 and TRBJ1-5; D possibly corresponds to TRBD1 (6 bases). The germline V and J ends were trimmed by 5 bases and 5 bases, with 16 bases remaining between them. The CDR3 length is 15 residues. The germline gives CDR1 SNHLY, CDR2 FYNNEI.

The CDR3: CASRAGLSANEKLFF. CDR3 sequence (DNA): TGTGCCAGTCGGGCAGGGCTCTCGGCTAATGAAAAACTGTTTTTT. The rearrangement joins TRBV9 to TRBJ1-4; D might be TRBD1 (5 bases). The CDR3 runs to 15 residues. Germline-derived CDR1 and CDR2 are SGDLS and YYNGEE. V was shortened by 8 bases and J by 3 bases, with 17 bases between the two germline ends.

The rearrangement links TRBV6-5 to TRBJ2-7, with 11 bases lining up with TRBD2. The V and J ends lost 7 bases and 3 bases, in that order; junction bases with no gene match: 5. Per the germline V gene, CDR1 is MNHEY and CDR2 is SVGAGI. CDR3 length equals 14 residues. The DNA of the CDR3 is TGTGCCAGCAAGATAGCGGGGGGGCTCTACGAGCAGTACTTC. Its protein product is CASKIAGGLYEQYF.

This clone was picked up a small number of times. V usage is TRBV6-6 and J usage is TRBJ1-1; D remains unclear. V was clipped by 2 bases and J by 12 bases, with 13 bases between them. CDR1 and CDR2 from the germline V gene are MNHNY and SVGAGI (reference sequence). The CDR3 totals 12 residues. This CDR3 reads CASSYRLGSSFF. The CDR3 DNA reads as TGTGCCAGCAGTTACAGGCTGGGGAGTTCTTTCTTT.

A word on this clone: Compared with germline, one end of the junction differs, possibly owing to a read error. This chain uses TRBV15 with TRBJ1-2; 8 bases are a match to TRBD1. CDR3 size: 18 residues. CDR1 is LNHNV, CDR2 YYDKDF, per germline (reference sequence). CDR3 in DNA: TGTGCCACCAGCAGAGCTCTGGGACAGGACCCCCCCTCGCACGGCTACCCCTTC. Translating gives CATSRALGQDPPSHGYPF.

The V call is TRBV19, the J call TRBJ2-1; 11 bases agree with TRBD2. CDR1 is LNHDA, CDR2 SQIVND, per germline (reference sequence). The CDR3 contains 15 residues. V lost 7 bases, J lost 8 bases, and 10 bases stayed unmatched. The CDR3 here is CASTVAGGPLYEQFF. As DNA, the CDR3 is TGTGCCAGTACCGTAGCGGGGGGGCCTTTGTATGAGCAGTTCTTC.

The J gene is TRBJ1-1, the V gene TRBV4-1; TRBD1 matches at 7 bases. There are 17 residues in the CDR3. Germline CDR1 and CDR2: MGHRA and YSYEKL. V shed 0 bases, J shed 1 base, and the junction held 8 bases outside the gene matches. The CDR3 here is CASSQEPGRGQNTEAFF. In nucleotides, the CDR3 is TGCGCCAGCAGCCAAGAACCCGGAAGGGGGCAGAACACTGAAGCTTTCTTT.

CDR3 nucleotide sequence: TGTGCCAGCTCTTTCCTTCCGGGACAGGGGAGGAATGGCTACACCTTC. It codes for CASSFLPGQGRNGYTF. This rearrangement joins TRBV6-4 to TRBJ1-2; 10 bases fit TRBD1. Germline CDR1 is MRHNA and CDR2 is SNTAGT. The CDR3 contains 16 residues. V shed 8 bases and J 6 bases; nucleotides not matched to a gene: 15.

This chain joins TRBV7-9 and TRBJ2-1; no clear D. There are 15 residues in the CDR3. Trimming removed 3 bases at V and 5 bases at J, with 14 bases between. Germline CDR1 reads SEHNR; CDR2 reads FQNEAQ (reference sequence). CDR3 loop: CASSLESLGNNEQFF. Written as DNA, the CDR3 is TGTGCCAGCAGCTTGGAGAGCTTAGGTAACAATGAGCAGTTCTTC.

The rearrangement links TRBV25-1 to TRBJ1-6, with 7 bases identical to TRBD1. Germline CDR1 reads MGHDK; CDR2 reads SYGVNS. The CDR3 length is 14 residues. V lost 7 bases and J lost 6; bases outside the gene matches: 6. The CDR3 coding sequence is TGTGCCAGCACCCTGACAGGGATTAATTCACCCCTCCACTTT. This encodes CASTLTGINSPLHF.

The rearrangement links TRBV4-1 to TRBJ2-3; a weak D match, TRBD1 (6 bases). Germline V gene data show CDR1 as MGHRA and CDR2 as YSYEKL. This CDR3 spans 15 amino acids. V gave up 5 bases and J gave up 0 bases, with 12 bases separating them. The CDR3 region has the DNA TGCGCCAGCAGCTTGGGGGCAGGGAGCACAGATACGCAGTATTTT. It specifies CASSLGAGSTDTQYF.

The CDR3: CASSLLSEAFF. The CDR3 bases are TGTGCCAGCAGCCTACTATCTGAAGCTTTCTTT. The rearrangement uses TRBV7-9 and TRBJ1-1, with D unclear. Germline-derived CDR1 and CDR2 are SEHNR and FQNEAQ (reference sequence). Trimming removed 5 bases at V and 6 bases at J, with 7 bases between. The CDR3 is 11 residues long.

This clone was observed many times. The CDR3 DNA is TGTGCCAGCAGGGACCGAACAGGGGACTATGGCTACACCTTC. It is translated as CASRDRTGDYGYTF. The chain combines TRBV5-5 with TRBJ1-2; TRBD1 matches at 7 bases. The CDR3 has 14 residues. V shed 5 bases and J 3 bases; nucleotides not matched to a gene: 7. The germline gives CDR1 SGHKS, CDR2 YYEKEE (reference sequence). Full variable domain (outside the CDR3, taken from reference TRBV5-5 and TRBJ1-2): DAGVTQSPTHLIKTRGQQVTLRCSPISGHKSVSWYQQVLGQGPQFIFQYYEKEERGRGNFPDRFSARQFPNYSSELNVNALLLGDSALYLCASRDRTGDYGYTFGSGTRLTVV.

V usage is TRBV7-8 and J usage is TRBJ1-1; TRBD1 aligns across 7 bases. There are 12 residues in the CDR3. The ends lost 3 bases at V and 11 bases at J; junction bases unmatched: 6. CDR1 is SGHVS and CDR2 is FQNEAQ in the germline V gene. The CDR3 is CASSFGTAWAFF. CDR3 DNA sequence: TGTGCCAGCAGCTTTGGGACAGCATGGGCTTTCTTT.

This clone was seen a handful of times. The chain has TRBV6-5 and TRBJ2-7; 8 positions match TRBD1. V lost 4 bases to trimming and J lost 6 bases; unmatched junction nucleotides: 11. The length of the CDR3 is 15 residues. Germline lookup yields CDR1 MNHEY and CDR2 SVGAGI. DNA for the CDR3: TGTGCCAGCAGTTCGAAGGACAGGGTCAGCCGCGAGCAGTACTTC. Translation gives CASSSKDRVSREQYF.

This clone was picked up one time. This chain links TRBV14 with TRBJ1-2; 7 bases align to TRBD1. Germline loops: CDR1 SGHDN, CDR2 FVKESK. The CDR3 is 15 amino acids. After removal of 3 bases from V and 6 bases from J, the junction contained 10 bases not matched to a gene. In DNA, the CDR3 is TGTGCCAGCAGCCACGACAGGGTCCGATTTAATGGCTACACCTTC. Encoded protein: CASSHDRVRFNGYTF.

The CDR3 region is CASSLARGGSGTEAFF. The CDR3 DNA sequence: TGTGCCAGCAGCTTAGCGCGGGGGGGGTCGGGCACTGAAGCTTTCTTT. The gene calls are TRBV7-9 and TRBJ1-1; maybe TRBD1 (5 bases). V was pared by 0 bases and J by 4 bases, with 15 bases between. The CDR3 has 16 amino acids. Germline V gives CDR1 SEHNR, CDR2 FQNEAQ (reference sequence).

The V call is TRBV1, the J call TRBJ2-1; no DNA check was done on the table's D call, TRBD2. TRBV1 is recorded as a pseudogene. The CDR3 has 16 residues. In DNA, the CDR3 is TGCACCAGCAGCCTACTTTGGCATTGGGGAGTCAATGAGCAGTTCTTC. Residues: CTSSLLWHWGVNEQFF.

V usage is TRBV28 and J usage is TRBJ1-5; D uncertain. Germline CDR1 reads MDHEN; CDR2 reads SYDVKM. V was clipped by 2 bases and J by 6 bases, with 5 bases between them. The CDR3 extends over 12 amino acids. In nucleotides, the CDR3 is TGTGCCAGCAGTTTAGTTATTCAGCCCCAGCATTTT. Amino acids: CASSLVIQPQHF.

There are a few counts of this clone. The chain carries TRBV30 and TRBJ1-6; D is possibly TRBD1 (5 bases). Trimming cost V 0 bases and J 7 bases, with 7 bases left between them. The CDR3 extends over 13 amino acids. Germline CDR1 reads GTSNPN; CDR2 reads SVGIG (reference sequence). The CDR3, as DNA: TGTGCCTGGAGTGTACAGGAAAATTCACCCCTCCACTTT. Its translation is CAWSVQENSPLHF. Filled out from reference TRBV30 and TRBJ1-6, the complete variable domain reads SQTIHQWPATLVQPVGSPLSLECTVEGTSNPNLYWYRQAAGRGLQLLFYSVGIGQISSEVPQNLSASRPQDRQFILSSKKLLLSDSGFYLCAWSVQENSPLHFGNGTRLTVT.

The chain uses TRBV5-4 and TRBJ1-3; the D gene is possibly TRBD1 (6 bases). V lost 0 bases to trimming and J lost 4 bases, with 14 bases between them. From germline, CDR1 is SGHNT and CDR2 YYREEE (reference sequence). The CDR3 covers 16 residues. CDR3 nucleotide sequence: TGTGCCAGCAGCTTGGACTCAGGGGTCGGCGGAAACACCATATATTTT. Protein: CASSLDSGVGGNTIYF.